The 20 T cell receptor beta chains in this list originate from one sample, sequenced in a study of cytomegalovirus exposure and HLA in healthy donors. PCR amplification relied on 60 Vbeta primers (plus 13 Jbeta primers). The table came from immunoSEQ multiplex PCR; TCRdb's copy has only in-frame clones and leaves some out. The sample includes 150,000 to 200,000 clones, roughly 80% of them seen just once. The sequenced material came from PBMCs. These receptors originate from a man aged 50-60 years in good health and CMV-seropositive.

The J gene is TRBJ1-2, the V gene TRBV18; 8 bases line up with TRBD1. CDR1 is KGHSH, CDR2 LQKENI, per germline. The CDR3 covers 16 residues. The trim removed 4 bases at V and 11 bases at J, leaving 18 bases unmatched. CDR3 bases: TGTGCCAGCTCACAAGGGTTGACAGGGGACGGCGGACAATACACCTTC. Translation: CASSQGLTGDGGQYTF.

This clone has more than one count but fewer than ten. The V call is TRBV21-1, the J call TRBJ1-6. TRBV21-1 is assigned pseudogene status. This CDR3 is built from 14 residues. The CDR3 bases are TGTGCCAGCAGCAATGGGGGGGGCTGTTCACCCCTCCACTTT. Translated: CASSNGGGCSPLHF.

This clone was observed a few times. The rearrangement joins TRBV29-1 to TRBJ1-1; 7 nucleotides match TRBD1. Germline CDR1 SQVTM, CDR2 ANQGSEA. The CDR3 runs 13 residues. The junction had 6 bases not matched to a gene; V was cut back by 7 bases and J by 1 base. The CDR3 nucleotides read TGCAGCGCTCAGGGACAGCAGAACACTGAAGCTTTCTTT. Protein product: CSAQGQQNTEAFF.

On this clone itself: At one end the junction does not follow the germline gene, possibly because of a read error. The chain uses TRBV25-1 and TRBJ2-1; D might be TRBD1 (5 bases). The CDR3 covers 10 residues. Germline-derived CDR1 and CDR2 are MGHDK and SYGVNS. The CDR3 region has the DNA TGTGCCACGGAGCAGGGTTTGACGGTCTTC. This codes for CATEQGLTVF.

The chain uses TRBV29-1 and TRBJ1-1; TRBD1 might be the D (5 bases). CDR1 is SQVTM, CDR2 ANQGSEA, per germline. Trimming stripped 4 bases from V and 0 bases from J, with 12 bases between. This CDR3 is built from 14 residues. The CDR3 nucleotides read TGCAGCGTTGTTGGTTCAGGGTTGAACACTGAAGCTTTCTTT. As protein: CSVVGSGLNTEAFF.

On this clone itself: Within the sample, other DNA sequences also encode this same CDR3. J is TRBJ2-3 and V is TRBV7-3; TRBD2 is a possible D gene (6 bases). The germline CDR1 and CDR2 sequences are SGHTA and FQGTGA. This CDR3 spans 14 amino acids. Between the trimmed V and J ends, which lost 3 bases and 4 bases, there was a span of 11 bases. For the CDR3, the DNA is TGTGCCAGCAGCTTCCGAGGAGGGGCAGATACGCAGTATTTT. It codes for CASSFRGGADTQYF.

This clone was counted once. This chain's CDR3 is CASSPPSGLETQYF. The DNA for the CDR3 is TGTGCCAGCTCACCACCATCAGGGTTGGAGACCCAGTACTTC. V is TRBV18 and J is TRBJ2-5; TRBD1 might be the D (5 bases). Germline CDR1 reads KGHSH; CDR2 reads LQKENI. The CDR3 covers 14 residues. Trimming left V 0 bases short and J 5 bases short, with 10 bases between.

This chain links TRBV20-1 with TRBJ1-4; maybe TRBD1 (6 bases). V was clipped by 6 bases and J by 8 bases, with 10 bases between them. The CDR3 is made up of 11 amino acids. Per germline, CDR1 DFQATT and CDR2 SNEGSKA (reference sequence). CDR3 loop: CSAGHLEKLFF. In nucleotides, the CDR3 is TGCAGTGCGGGACACCTCGAAAAACTGTTTTTT.

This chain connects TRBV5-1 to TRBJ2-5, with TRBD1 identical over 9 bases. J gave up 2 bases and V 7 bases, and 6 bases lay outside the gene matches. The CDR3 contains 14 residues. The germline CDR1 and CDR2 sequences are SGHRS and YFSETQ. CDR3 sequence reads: CASGETGGQETQYF. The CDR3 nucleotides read TGCGCCAGCGGGGAGACAGGGGGTCAAGAGACCCAGTACTTC.

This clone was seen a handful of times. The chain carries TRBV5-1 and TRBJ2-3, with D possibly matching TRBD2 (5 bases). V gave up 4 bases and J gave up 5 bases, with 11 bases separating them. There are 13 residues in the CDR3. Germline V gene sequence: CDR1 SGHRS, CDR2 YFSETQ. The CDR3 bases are TGCGCCAGCAGCCCTCGGGGTGGAGATACGCAGTATTTT. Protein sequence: CASSPRGGDTQYF.

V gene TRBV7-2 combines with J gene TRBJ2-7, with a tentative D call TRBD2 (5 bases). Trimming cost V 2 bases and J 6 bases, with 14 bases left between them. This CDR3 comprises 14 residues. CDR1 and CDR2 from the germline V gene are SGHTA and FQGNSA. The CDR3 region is CASSLLTGSGEQYF. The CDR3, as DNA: TGTGCCAGCAGCTTATTGACGGGGTCGGGCGAGCAGTACTTC.

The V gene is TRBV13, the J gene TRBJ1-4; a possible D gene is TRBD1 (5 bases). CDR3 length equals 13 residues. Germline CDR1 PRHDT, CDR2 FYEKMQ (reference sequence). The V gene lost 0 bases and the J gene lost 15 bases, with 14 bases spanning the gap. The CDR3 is CASSLGRTARVFF. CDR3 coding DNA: TGTGCCAGCAGCTTAGGCAGAACAGCCAGGGTGTTTTTT.

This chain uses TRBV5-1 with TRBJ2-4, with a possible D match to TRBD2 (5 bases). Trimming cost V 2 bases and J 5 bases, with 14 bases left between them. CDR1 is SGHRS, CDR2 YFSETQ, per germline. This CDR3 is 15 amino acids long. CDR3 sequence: CASSLSGNSENIQYF. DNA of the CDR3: TGCGCCAGCAGCTTATCCGGGAATTCCGAAAACATTCAGTACTTC.

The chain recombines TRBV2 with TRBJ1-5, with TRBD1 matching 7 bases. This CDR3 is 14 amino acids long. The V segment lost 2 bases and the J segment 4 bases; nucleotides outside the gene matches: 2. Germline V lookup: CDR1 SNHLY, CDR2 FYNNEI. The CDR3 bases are TGTGCCAGCAGTGAACTGACAGGGAATCAGCCCCAGCATTTT. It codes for CASSELTGNQPQHF. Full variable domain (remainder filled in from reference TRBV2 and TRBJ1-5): EPEVTQTPSHQVTQMGQEVILRCVPISNHLYFYWYRQILGQKVEFLVSFYNNEISEKSEIFDDQFSVERPDGSNFTLKIRSTKLEDSAMYFCASSELTGNQPQHFGDGTRLSIL.

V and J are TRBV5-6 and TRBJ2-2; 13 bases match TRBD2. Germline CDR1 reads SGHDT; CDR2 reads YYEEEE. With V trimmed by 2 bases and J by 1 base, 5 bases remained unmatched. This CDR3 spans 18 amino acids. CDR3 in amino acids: CASSLLAGGWRNTGELFF. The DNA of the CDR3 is TGTGCCAGCAGCTTACTAGCGGGAGGGTGGCGGAACACCGGGGAGCTGTTTTTT.

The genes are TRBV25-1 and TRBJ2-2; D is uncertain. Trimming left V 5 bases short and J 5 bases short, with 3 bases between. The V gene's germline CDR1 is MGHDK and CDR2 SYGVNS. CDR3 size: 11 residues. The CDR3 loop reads CASSTTGELFF. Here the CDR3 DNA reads TGTGCCAGCAGTACTACCGGGGAGCTGTTTTTT.

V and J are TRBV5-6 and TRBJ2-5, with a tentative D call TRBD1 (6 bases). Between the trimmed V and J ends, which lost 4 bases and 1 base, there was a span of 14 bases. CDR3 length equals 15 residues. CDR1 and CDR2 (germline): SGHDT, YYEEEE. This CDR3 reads CASSPLGQPQETQYF. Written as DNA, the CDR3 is TGTGCCAGCAGCCCCCTCGGACAGCCCCAAGAGACCCAGTACTTC. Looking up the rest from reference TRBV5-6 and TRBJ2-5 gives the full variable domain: DAGVTQSPTHLIKTRGQQVTLRCSPKSGHDTVSWYQQALGQGPQFIFQYYEEEERQRGNFPDRFSGHQFPNYSSELNVNALLLGDSALYLCASSPLGQPQETQYFGPGTRLLVL.

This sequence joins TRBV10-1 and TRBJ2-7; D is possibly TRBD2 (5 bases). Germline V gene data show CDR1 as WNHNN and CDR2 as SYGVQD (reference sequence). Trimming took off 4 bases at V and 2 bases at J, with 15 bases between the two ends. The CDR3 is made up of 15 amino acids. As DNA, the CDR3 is TGCGCCAGCAGTGCCTATGAGGGAGCTCCCTACGAGCAGTACTTC. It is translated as CASSAYEGAPYEQYF.

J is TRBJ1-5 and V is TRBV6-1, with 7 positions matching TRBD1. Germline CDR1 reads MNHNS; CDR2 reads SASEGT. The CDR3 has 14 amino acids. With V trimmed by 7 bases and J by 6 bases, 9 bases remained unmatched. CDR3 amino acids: CASKWLEGAQPQHF. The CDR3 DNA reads TGTGCCAGCAAGTGGTTGGAGGGGGCTCAGCCCCAGCATTTT.

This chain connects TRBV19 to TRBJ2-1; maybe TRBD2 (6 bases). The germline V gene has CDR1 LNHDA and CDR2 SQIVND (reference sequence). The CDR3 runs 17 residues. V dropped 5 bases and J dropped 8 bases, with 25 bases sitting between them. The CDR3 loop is CASSETIAALEEDEQFF. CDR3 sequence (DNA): TGTGCCAGTAGTGAAACAATAGCGGCACTAGAGGAGGATGAGCAGTTCTTC.